The clone carrying this T cell receptor beta chain was recorded many times. Trimming took 1 base from V and 3 from J, leaving 17 bases between them. This CDR3 is 16 amino acids long. CDR1 is SQVTM and CDR2 is ANQGSEA in the germline V gene. These data come from a study of patients and donors after allogeneic stem cell transplantation. TCRdb processed the RT-PCR reads anew with MiXCR; each CDR3 protein has one entry. The repertoire has 200,000 to 250,000 distinct CDR3 sequences, around an eighth of them found once; the top ten carry around a tenth. Sequenced: blood, either unsorted or a sorted T cell fraction (not recorded which). This TCR came from a human donor who was either an allogeneic HSCT recipient or a stem cell or donor lymphocyte infusion donor (not recorded which). It is not recorded whose cells these are; they may come from a transplant donor. The chain is built from TRBV29-1 and TRBJ2-3; D is unclear. This chain's CDR3 is CSVEVPLASRTDTQYF. DNA of the CDR3: TGCAGCGTTGAAGTCCCTCTGGCCTCTAGGACAGATACGCAGTATTTT.